This T cell receptor (beta chain) was retrieved from a study of glioma-infiltrating T cells after dendritic cell vaccination. The overall study: Samples are from glioblastoma patients in Phase I and II dendritic cell vaccine trials.

This clone came up a few times. The CDR3 contains 15 residues. CDR1 and CDR2 from the germline V gene are LNHDA and SQIVND (reference sequence). Only in-frame clones appear in the TCRdb table, and some are missing; sequencing was by immunoSEQ multiplex PCR. The sample records over 90,000 clones, roughly 81% being singletons. The V call is TRBV19, the J call TRBJ2-5; 9 nucleotides match TRBD1. The J call is uncertain, as TRBJ2-7 better fits the DNA end. The sequencing used blood, collected before dendritic cell vaccination. This TCR was sampled from a human donor with glioblastoma. DNA for the CDR3: TGTGCCAGTAGTATTCGCGGACAGGGGTCGGACGAGCAGTACTTC. This codes for CASSIRGQGSDEQYF.